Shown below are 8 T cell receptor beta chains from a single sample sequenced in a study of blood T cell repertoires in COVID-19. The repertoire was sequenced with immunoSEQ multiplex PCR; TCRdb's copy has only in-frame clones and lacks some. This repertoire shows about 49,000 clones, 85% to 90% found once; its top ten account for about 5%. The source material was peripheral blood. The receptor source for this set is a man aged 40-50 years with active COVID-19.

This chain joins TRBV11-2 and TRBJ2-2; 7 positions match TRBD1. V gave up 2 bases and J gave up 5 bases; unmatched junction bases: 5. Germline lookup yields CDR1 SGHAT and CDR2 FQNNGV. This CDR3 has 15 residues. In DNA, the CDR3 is TGTGCCAGCAGCTTACAGGGGGTTGGTACCGGGGAGCTGTTTTTT. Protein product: CASSLQGVGTGELFF.

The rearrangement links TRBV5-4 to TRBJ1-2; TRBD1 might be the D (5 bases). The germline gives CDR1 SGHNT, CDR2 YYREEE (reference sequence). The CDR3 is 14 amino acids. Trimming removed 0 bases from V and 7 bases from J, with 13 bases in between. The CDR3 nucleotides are TGTGCCAGCAGCTTGGCCAGGGTCGGAAGTGGCTACACCTTC. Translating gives CASSLARVGSGYTF.

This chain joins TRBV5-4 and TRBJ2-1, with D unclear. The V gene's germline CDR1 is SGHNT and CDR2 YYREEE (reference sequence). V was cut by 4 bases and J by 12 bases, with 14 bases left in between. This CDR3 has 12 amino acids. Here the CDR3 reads CASSRDSTLQFF. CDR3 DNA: TGTGCCAGCAGCCGAGACTCTACATTGCAGTTCTTC.

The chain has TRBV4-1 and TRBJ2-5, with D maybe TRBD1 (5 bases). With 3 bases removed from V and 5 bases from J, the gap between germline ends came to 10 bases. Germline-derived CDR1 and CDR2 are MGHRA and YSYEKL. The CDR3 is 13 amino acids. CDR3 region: CASSHNRGETQYF. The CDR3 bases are TGCGCCAGCAGCCATAATAGGGGCGAGACCCAGTACTTC.

CDR3 sequence reads: CASDSPLHF. As DNA, the CDR3 is TGTGCCTCGGATTCACCCCTCCACTTT. The V call is TRBV30, the J call TRBJ1-6; no definite D call. CDR1 and CDR2 (germline): GTSNPN, SVGIG (reference sequence). V shed 7 bases and J shed 8 bases, with 3 bases lying between them. This CDR3 region has 9 residues.

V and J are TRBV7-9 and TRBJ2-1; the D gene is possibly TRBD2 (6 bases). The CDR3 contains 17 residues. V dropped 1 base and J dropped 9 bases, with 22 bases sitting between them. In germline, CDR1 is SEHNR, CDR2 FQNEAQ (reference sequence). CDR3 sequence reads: CASSLDLGHSRGGEQFF. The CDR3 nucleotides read TGTGCCAGCAGCTTAGACTTGGGGCACTCAAGGGGAGGTGAGCAGTTCTTC.

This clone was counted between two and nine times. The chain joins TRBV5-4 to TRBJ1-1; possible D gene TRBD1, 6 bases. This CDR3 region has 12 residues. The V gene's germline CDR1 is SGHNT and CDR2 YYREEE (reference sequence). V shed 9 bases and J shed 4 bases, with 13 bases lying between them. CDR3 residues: CATRGQTTEAFF. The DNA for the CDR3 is TGTGCCACTCGAGGACAGACCACTGAAGCTTTCTTT.

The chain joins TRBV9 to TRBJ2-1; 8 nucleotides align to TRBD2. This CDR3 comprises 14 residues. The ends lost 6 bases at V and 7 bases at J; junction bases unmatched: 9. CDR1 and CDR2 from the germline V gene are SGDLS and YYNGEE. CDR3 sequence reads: CASTPGLVSNEQFF. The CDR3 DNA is TGTGCCAGCACTCCGGGACTAGTATCGAATGAGCAGTTCTTC.